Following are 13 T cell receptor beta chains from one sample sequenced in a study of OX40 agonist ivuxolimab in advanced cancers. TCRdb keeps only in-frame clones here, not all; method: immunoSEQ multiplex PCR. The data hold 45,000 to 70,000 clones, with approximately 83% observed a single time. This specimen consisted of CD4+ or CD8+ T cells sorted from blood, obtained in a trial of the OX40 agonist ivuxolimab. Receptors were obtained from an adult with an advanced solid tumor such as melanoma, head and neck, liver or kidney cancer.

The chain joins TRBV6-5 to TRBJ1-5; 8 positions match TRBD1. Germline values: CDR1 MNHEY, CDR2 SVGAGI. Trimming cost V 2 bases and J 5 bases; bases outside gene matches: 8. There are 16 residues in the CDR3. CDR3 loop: CASSYPGGEVYQPQHF. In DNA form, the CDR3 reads TGTGCCAGCAGTTACCCAGGGGGCGAGGTGTATCAGCCCCAGCATTTT.

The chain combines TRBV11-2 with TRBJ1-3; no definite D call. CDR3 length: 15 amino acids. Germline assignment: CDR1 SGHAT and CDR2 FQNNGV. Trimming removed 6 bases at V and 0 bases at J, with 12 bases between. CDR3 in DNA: TGTGCCAGCAGGACCGGAAGTTACTCTGGAAACACCATATATTTT. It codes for CASRTGSYSGNTIYF.

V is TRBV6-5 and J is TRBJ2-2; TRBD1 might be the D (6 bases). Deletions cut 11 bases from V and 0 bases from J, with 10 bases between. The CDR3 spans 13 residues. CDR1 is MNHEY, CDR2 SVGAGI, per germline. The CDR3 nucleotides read TGTGCCTCAAGGACAGCGAACACCGGGGAGCTGTTTTTT. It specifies CASRTANTGELFF.

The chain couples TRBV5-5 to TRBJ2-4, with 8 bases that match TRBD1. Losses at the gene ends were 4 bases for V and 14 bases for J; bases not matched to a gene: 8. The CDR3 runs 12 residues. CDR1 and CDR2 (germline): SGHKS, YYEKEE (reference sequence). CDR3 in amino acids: CASSLQVDREYF. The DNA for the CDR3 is TGTGCCAGCAGCCTCCAAGTGGACAGGGAGTACTTC.

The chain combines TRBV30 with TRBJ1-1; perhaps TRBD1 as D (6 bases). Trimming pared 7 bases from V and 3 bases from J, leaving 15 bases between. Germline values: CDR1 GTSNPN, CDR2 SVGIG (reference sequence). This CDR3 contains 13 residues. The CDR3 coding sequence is TGTGCCTTGCACAGGGTCAGGCACACTGAAGCTTTCTTT. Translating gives CALHRVRHTEAFF.

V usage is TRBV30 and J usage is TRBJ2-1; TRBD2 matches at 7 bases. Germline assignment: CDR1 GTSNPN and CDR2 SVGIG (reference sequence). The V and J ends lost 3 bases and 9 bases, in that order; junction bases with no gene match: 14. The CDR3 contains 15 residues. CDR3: CAWRDSAGVYGEQFF. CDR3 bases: TGTGCCTGGAGAGATTCGGCGGGAGTATACGGTGAGCAGTTCTTC.

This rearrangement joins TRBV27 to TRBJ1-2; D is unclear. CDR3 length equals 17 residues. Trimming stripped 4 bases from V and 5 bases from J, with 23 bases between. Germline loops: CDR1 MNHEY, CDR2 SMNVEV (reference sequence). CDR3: CASSSLSAANSSYGYTF. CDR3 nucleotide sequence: TGTGCCAGCAGTTCCCTCAGTGCCGCGAACAGTAGTTATGGCTACACCTTC.

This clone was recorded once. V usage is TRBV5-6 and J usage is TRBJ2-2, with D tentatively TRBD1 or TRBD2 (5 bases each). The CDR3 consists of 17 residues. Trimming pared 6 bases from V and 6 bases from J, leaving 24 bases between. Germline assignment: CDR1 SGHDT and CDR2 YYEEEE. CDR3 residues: CASTGLSLRWGPGELFF. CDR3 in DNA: TGTGCCAGCACCGGACTCTCCCTGAGGTGGGGCCCCGGGGAGCTGTTTTTT.

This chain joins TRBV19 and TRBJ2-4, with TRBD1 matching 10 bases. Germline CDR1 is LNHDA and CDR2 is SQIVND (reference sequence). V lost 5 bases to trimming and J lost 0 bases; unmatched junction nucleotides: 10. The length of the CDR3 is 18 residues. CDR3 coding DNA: TGTGCCAGTAGTCCCCCGGGACAGGGGTACGTAGCCAAAAACATTCAGTACTTC. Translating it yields CASSPPGQGYVAKNIQYF.

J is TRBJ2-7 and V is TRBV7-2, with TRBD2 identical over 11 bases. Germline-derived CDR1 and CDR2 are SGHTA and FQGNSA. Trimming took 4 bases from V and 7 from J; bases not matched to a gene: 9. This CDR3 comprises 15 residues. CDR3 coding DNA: TGTGCCAGCAGCTCTGCTAGCGGGAGGTTGGGGGAGCAGTACTTC. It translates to CASSSASGRLGEQYF.

CDR3 nucleotides: TGTGCCACCAGCAGAGACCGGGGGGCAGGGGTAGGCTACACCTTC. It yields the protein CATSRDRGAGVGYTF. The chain combines TRBV15 with TRBJ1-2; possible D gene TRBD1, 6 bases. CDR1 is LNHNV, CDR2 YYDKDF, per germline (reference sequence). V was cut by 0 bases and J by 8 bases, with 16 bases left in between. This CDR3 region has 15 residues. Together with reference TRBV15 and TRBJ1-2, the CDR3 gives the full variable domain: DAMVIQNPRYQVTQFGKPVTLSCSQTLNHNVMYWYQQKSSQAPKLLFHYYDKDFNNEADTPDNFQSRRPNTSFCFLDIRSPGLGDTAMYLCATSRDRGAGVGYTFGSGTRLTVV.

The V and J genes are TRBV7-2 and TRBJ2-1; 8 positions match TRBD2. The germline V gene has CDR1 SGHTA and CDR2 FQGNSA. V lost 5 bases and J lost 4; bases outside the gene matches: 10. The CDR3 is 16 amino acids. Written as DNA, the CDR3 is TGTGCCAGCAGCCCCGGAGGAGCGGGAGTGTACAATGAGCAGTTCTTC. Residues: CASSPGGAGVYNEQFF.

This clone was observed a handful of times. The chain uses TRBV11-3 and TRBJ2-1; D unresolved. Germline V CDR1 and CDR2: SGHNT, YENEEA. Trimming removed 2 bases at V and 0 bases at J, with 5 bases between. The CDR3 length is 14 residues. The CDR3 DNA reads TGTGCCAGCAGCTTATCCATCTCCTACAATGAGCAGTTCTTC. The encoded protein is CASSLSISYNEQFF.